This T cell receptor (beta chain) is from a study of T cells in localized non-small cell lung cancer. Trimming left V 2 bases short and J 8 bases short, with 13 bases between. The germline V gene encodes CDR1 KGHSH and CDR2 LQKENI. The CDR3 length is 14 residues. Assay used: immunoSEQ multiplex PCR; TCRdb lists only in-frame clones, some missing. In the table there are about 3,500 clones, 35% to 50% of which are singletons. This clone is a singleton in its sample. This clonotype was sampled from a male donor at least 60 years old with stage I lung adenocarcinoma. Sequencing used lung tumor tissue, obtained before any cancer treatment. V usage is TRBV18 and J usage is TRBJ2-4; D might be TRBD1 or TRBD2, each matching 5 bases. DNA for the CDR3: TGTGCCAGCTCACCAAAAATTCGGGGCGACATTCAGTACTTC. It translates to CASSPKIRGDIQYF.